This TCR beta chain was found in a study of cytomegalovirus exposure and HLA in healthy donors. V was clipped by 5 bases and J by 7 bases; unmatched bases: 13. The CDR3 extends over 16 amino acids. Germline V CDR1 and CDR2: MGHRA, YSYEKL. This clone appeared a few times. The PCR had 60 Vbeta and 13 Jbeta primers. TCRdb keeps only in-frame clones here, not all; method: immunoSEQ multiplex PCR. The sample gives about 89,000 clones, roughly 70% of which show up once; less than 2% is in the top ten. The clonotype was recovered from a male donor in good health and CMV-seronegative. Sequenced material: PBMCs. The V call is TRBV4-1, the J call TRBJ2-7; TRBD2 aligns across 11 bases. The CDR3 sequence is CASSSGLAGGPGEQYF. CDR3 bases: TGCGCCAGCAGCTCTGGACTAGCGGGTGGCCCCGGGGAGCAGTACTTC.